Listed here is a single T cell receptor (beta chain). The sample belongs to a study of blood T cells in healthy people across ages. With 3 bases clipped from V and 1 base from J, the junction kept 5 bases outside the gene matches. The CDR3 covers 15 residues. Per the germline V gene, CDR1 is SGDLS and CDR2 is YYNGEE. A J-beta primer mix and a sample-barcoded 5' primer were used in a second PCR of roughly 6 to 12 cycles. TCRdb recomputed calls from the 5' RACE reads with MiXCR, one row per CDR3 protein. This table holds about 780,000 distinct CDR3 sequences, about 42% found once. The material sequenced was blood. This chain connects TRBV9 to TRBJ2-5, with 8 bases matching TRBD2. The origin of this receptor is an elderly man in good health. This CDR3 reads CASSASGGIQETQYF. The CDR3 nucleotides read TGTGCCAGCAGCGCAAGCGGGGGAATCCAAGAGACCCAGTACTTC.